The text below deals with one T cell receptor beta chain. TCRdb's copy holds only in-frame clones and misses some; the assay was immunoSEQ multiplex PCR. Of more than 55,000 clones listed, about 90% were seen once; the top ten hold roughly 0.4%. These data come from a study of technical replicates of blood from a handful of donors. Germline CDR1 reads MNHNY; CDR2 reads SVGAGI (reference sequence). CDR3 length: 15 amino acids. V lost 4 bases to trimming and J lost 3 bases; unmatched junction nucleotides: 6. Sample: T cells isolated from PBMCs. The chain is built from TRBV6-6 and TRBJ2-5; the match to TRBD1 covers 9 bases. This receptor was identified in a human donor in good health. CDR3 region: CASSSLQGAKETQYF. The CDR3 DNA is TGTGCCAGCAGTTCCTTACAGGGGGCCAAAGAGACCCAGTACTTC.